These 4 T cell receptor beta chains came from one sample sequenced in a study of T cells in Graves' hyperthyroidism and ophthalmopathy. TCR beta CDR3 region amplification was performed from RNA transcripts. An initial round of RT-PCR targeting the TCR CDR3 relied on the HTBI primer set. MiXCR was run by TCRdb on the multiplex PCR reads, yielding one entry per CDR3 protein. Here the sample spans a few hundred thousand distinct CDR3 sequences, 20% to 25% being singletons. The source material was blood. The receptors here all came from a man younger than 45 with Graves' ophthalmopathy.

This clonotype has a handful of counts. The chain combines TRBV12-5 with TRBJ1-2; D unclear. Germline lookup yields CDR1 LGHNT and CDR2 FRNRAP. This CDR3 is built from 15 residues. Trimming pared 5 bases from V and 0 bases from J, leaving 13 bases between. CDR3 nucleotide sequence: TGTGCTAGTGGTATCCCCGCGCCCTCTAACTATGGCTACACCTTC. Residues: CASGIPAPSNYGYTF.

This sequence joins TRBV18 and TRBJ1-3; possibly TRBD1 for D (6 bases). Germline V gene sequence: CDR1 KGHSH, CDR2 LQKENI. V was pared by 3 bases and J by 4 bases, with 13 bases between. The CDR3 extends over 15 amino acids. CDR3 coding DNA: TGTGCCAGCTCACCGTCGACAGGATGGGGAAACACCATATATTTT. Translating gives CASSPSTGWGNTIYF.

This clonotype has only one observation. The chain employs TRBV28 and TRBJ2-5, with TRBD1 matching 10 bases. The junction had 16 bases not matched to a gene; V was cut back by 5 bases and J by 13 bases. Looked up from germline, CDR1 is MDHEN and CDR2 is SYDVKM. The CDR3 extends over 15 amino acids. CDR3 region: CASSLIRGQGIDPYF. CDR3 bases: TGTGCCAGCAGTCTAATAAGGGGACAGGGGATAGATCCGTACTTC.

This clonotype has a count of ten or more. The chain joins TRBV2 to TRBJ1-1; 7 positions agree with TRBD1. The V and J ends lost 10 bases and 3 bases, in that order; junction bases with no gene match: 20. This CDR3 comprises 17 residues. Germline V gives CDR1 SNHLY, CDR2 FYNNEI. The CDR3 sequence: CATPPLRGKFLYTEAFF. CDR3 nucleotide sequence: TGTGCCACCCCCCCTCTCAGGGGGAAGTTCCTGTACACTGAAGCTTTCTTT.